This T cell receptor (beta chain) comes out of a study of OX40 agonist ivuxolimab in advanced cancers. Study-wide context: The patients received agonistic anti-OX40 (CD134) antibody ivuxolimab. Mean age about 60 years, range 23 to 79; around 80% male.

Any history of autoimmune disease or systemic immunosuppression disqualified patients. The sampling schedule covered blood at baseline, cycle 4 day 1, and cycle 7 day 1. Repertoires were generated with immunoSEQ multiplex PCR, while TCRdb's copy carries only in-frame clones and drops some. The table lists 80,000 to 100,000 clones, roughly nine tenths of them singletons. The receptor comes from an adult with an advanced solid tumor such as melanoma, head and neck, liver or kidney cancer. Source: CD4+ or CD8+ T cells sorted from blood, taken in a trial of the OX40 agonist ivuxolimab.

CDR3 in DNA: TGTGCCAGCAGCCCCCAGGGGACCTTAAGCTTCTATGGCTACACCTTC. It encodes CASSPQGTLSFYGYTF. This chain links TRBV5-4 with TRBJ1-2; D might be TRBD1 (6 bases). The CDR3 sequence is 16 residues long. The V and J ends lost 4 bases and 4 bases respectively, with 20 bases between them. CDR1 and CDR2 from the germline V gene are SGHNT and YYREEE (reference sequence).